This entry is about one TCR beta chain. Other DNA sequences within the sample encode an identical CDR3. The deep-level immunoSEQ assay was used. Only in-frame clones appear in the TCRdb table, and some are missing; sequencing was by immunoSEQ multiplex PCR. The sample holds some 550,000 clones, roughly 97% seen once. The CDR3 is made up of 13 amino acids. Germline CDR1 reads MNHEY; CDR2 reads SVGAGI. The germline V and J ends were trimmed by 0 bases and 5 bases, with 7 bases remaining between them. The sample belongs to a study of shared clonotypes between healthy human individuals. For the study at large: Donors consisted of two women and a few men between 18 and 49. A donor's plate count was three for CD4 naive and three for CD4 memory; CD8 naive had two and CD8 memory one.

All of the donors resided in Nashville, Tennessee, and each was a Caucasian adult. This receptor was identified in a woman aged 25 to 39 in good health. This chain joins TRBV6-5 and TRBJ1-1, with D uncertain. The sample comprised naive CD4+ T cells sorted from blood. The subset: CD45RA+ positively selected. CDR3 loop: CASSYSRVTEAFF. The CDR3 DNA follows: TGTGCCAGCAGTTACTCAAGGGTTACTGAAGCTTTCTTT.